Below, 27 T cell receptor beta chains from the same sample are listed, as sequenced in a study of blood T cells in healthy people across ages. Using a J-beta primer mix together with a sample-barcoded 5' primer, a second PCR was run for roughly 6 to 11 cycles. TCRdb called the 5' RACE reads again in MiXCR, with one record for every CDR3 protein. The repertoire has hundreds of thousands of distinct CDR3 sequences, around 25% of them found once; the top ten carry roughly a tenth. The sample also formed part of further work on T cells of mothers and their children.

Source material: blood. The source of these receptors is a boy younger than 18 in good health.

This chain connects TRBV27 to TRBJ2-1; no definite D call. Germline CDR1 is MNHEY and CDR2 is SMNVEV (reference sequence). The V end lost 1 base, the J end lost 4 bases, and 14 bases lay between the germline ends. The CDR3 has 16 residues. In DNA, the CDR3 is TGTGCCAGCAGTTTATTGGCGGCAACCCTTTACAATGAGCAGTTCTTC. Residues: CASSLLAATLYNEQFF.

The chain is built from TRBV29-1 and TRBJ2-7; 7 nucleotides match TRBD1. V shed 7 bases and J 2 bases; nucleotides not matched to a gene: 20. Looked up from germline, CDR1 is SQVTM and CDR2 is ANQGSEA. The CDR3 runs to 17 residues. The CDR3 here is CSAAHPDRNLGTYEQYF. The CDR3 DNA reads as TGCAGCGCTGCCCACCCGGACAGGAACCTAGGAACCTACGAGCAGTACTTC.

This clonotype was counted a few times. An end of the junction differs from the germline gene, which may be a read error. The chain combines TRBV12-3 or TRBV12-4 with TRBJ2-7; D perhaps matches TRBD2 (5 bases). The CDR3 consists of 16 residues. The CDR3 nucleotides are TGTGCCAGCAGTTTAGGGTCGGGGAGTAACTCCTACAAGCAGTACTTC. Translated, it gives CASSLGSGSNSYKQYF.

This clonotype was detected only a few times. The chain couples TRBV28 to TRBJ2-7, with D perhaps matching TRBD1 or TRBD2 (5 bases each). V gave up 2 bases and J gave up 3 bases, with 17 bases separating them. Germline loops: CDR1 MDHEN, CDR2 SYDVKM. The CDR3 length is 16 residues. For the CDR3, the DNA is TGTGCCAGCAGTTTACTTTCCGCTTTGGGGGTCTACGAGCAGTACTTC. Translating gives CASSLLSALGVYEQYF.

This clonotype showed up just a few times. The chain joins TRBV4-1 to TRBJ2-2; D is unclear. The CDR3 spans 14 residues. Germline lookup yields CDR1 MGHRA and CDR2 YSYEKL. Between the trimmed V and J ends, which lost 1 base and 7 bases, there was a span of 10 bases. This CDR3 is CASSQVGLDGELFF. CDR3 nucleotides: TGCGCCAGCAGCCAAGTAGGGTTGGACGGGGAGCTGTTTTTT.

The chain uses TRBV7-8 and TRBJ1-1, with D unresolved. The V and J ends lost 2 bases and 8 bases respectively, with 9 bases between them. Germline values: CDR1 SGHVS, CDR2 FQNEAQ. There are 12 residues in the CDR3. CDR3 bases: TGTGCCAGCAGCTTACGTTCCGGCGAAGCTTTCTTT. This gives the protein CASSLRSGEAFF.

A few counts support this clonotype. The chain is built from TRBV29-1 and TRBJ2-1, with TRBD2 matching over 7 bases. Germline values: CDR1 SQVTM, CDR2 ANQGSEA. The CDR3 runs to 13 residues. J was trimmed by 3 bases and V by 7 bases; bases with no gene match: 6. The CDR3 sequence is CSGQGGSYNEQFF. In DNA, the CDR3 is TGCAGCGGGCAGGGCGGGAGCTACAATGAGCAGTTCTTC.

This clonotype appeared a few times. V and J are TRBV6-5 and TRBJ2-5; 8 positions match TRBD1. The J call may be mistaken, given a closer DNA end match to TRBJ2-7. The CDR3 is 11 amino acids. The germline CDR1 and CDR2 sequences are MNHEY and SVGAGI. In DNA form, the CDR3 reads TGTGCCAGCAGACAGGGGGGCGAGCAGTACTTC. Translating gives CASRQGGEQYF.

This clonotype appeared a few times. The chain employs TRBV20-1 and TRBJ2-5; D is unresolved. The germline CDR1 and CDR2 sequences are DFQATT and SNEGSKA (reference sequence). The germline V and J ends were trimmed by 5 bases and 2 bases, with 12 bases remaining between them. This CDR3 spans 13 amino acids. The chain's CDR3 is CSAEWSQQETQYF. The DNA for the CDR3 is TGCAGTGCTGAGTGGAGTCAGCAAGAGACCCAGTACTTC.

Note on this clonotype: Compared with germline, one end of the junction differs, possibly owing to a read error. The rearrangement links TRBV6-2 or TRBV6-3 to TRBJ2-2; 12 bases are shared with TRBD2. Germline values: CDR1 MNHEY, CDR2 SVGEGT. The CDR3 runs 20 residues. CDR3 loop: CASKSPFLAGGPSGTGVLFF. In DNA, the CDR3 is TGTGCCAGCAAATCCCCATTTCTAGCGGGAGGGCCCAGTGGCACCGGGGTGCTGTTTTTT.

For the CDR3, the DNA is TGTGCCAGCAGTAGATCACTTCTCCAAGAGACCCAGTACTTC. As protein: CASSRSLLQETQYF. The chain is built from TRBV7-2 and TRBJ2-5; no clear D. Germline loops: CDR1 SGHTA, CDR2 FQGNSA. Trimming removed 6 bases at V and 1 base at J, with 12 bases between. This CDR3 spans 14 amino acids.

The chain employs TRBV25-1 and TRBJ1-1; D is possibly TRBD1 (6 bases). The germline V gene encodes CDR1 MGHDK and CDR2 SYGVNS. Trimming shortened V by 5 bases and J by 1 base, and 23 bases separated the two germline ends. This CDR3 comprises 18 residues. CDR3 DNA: TGTGCCAGCAGTTTTAGGGGGTTGAGGGCCCCCTCGAACACTGAAGCTTTCTTT. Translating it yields CASSFRGLRAPSNTEAFF.

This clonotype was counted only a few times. The DNA of the CDR3 is TGTGCCAGCAGTACACAGGGGGCAGACACCGGGGAGCTGTTTTTT. Its translation is CASSTQGADTGELFF. The V gene is TRBV2, the J gene TRBJ2-2; 9 nucleotides line up with TRBD1. Trimming cost V 5 bases and J 3 bases; bases outside gene matches: 4. Germline V gene data show CDR1 as SNHLY and CDR2 as FYNNEI. CDR3 size: 15 residues.

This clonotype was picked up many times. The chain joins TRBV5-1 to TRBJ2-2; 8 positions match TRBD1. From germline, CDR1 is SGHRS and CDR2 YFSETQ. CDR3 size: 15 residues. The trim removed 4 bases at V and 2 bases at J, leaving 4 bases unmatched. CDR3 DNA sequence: TGCGCCAGCAGCCTCGGACAGGGAAACACCGGGGAGCTGTTTTTT. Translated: CASSLGQGNTGELFF.

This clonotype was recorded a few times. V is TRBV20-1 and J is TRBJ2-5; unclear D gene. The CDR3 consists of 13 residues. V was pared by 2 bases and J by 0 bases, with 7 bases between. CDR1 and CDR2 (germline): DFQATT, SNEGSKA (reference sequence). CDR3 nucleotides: TGCAGTGCTAGAAGACGGGACCAAGAGACCCAGTACTTC. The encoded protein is CSARRRDQETQYF.

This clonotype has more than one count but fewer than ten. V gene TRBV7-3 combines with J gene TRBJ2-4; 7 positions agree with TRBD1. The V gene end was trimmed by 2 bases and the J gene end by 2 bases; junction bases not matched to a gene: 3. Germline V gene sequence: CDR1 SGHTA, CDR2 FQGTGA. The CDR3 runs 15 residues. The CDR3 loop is CASSLPQGSKNIQYF. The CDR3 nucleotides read TGTGCCAGCAGCTTACCACAGGGGTCCAAAAACATTCAGTACTTC.

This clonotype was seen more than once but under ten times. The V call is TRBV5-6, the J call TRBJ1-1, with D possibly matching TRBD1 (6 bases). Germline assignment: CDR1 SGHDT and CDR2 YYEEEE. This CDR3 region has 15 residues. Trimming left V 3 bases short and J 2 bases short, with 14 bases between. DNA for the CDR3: TGTGCCAGCAGCTGGGTATACAGGGCCAACACTGAAGCTTTCTTT. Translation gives CASSWVYRANTEAFF.

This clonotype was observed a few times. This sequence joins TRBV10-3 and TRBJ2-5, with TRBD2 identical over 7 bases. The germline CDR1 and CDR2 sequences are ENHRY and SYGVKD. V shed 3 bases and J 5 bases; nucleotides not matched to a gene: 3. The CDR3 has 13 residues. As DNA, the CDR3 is TGTGCCATCAGTGATGGGGGAGGGGAGACCCAGTACTTC. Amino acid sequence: CAISDGGGETQYF.

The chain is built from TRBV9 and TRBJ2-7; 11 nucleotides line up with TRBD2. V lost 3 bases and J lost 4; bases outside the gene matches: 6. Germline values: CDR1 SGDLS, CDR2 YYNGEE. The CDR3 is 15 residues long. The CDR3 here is CASSGNTSGSYEQYF. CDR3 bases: TGTGCCAGCAGCGGGAATACTAGCGGGAGTTACGAGCAGTACTTC.

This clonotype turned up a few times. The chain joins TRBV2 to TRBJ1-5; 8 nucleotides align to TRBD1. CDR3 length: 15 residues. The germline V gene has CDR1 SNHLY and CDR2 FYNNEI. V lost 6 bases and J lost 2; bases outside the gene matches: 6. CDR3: CASSQTGAGNQPQHF. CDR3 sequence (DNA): TGTGCCAGCAGCCAGACAGGGGCCGGCAATCAGCCCCAGCATTTT.

The CDR3 here is CASSLRAGRSDEQYF. DNA for the CDR3: TGTGCCAGCAGTTTAAGAGCAGGAAGAAGTGACGAGCAGTACTTC. This chain joins TRBV28 and TRBJ2-7, with D hard to call. CDR3 length: 15 residues. Per the germline V gene, CDR1 is MDHEN and CDR2 is SYDVKM. V was cut by 2 bases and J by 5 bases, with 16 bases left in between.

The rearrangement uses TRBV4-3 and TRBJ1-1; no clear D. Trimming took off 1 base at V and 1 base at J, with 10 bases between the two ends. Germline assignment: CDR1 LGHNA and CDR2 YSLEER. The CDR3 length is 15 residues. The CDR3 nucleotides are TGCGCCAGCAGCCAAGCTATTGGAGGGAACACTGAAGCTTTCTTT. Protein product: CASSQAIGGNTEAFF.

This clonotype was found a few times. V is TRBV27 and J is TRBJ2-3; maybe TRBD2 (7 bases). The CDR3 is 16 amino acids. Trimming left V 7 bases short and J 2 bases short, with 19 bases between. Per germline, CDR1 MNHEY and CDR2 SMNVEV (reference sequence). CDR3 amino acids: CASTDFWGGHTDTQYF. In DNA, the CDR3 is TGTGCCAGCACCGACTTTTGGGGGGGCCACACAGATACGCAGTATTTT.

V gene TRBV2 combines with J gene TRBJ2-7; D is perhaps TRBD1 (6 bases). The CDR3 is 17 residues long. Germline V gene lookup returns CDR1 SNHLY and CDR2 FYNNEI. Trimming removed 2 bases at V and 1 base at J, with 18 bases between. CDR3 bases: TGTGCCAGCAGTGAATTCTCCTCTACAGGGATTTCCTACGAGCAGTACTTC. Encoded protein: CASSEFSSTGISYEQYF.

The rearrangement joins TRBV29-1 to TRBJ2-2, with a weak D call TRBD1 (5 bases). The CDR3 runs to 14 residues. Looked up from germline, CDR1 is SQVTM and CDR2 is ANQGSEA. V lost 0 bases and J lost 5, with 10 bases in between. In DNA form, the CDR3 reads TGCAGCGTTGAAGAAGGGGCAGGTACCGGGGAGCTGTTTTTT. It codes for CSVEEGAGTGELFF.

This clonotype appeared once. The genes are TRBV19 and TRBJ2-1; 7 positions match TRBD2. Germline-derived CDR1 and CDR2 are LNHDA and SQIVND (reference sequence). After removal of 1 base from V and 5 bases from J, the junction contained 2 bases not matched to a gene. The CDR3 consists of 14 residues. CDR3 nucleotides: TGTGCCAGTAGTATAGCTGCGGGAGACAATGAGCAGTTCTTC. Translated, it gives CASSIAAGDNEQFF.

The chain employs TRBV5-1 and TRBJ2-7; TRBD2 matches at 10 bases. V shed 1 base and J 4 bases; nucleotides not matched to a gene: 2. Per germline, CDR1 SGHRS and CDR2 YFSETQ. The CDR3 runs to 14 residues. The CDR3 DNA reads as TGCGCCAGCAGCTTGACTAGCGGGGATTACGAGCAGTACTTC. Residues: CASSLTSGDYEQYF.